Below are 15 T cell receptor beta chains sequenced from a single sample in a study of cytomegalovirus exposure and HLA in healthy donors. A multiplex PCR was run with 60 Vbeta primers and 13 Jbeta primers. Assay used: immunoSEQ multiplex PCR; TCRdb lists only in-frame clones, some missing. The specimen's table records about 110,000 clones. The specimen sequenced was PBMCs. All receptors come from a man aged 18 to 30 in good health and CMV-seronegative.

V and J are TRBV5-4 and TRBJ1-3, with TRBD1 as a possible D gene (5 bases). The CDR3 totals 15 residues. The germline V and J ends were trimmed by 1 base and 4 bases, with 12 bases remaining between them. Germline CDR1 reads SGHNT; CDR2 reads YYREEE (reference sequence). CDR3 nucleotides: TGTGCCAGCAGCTTGCGGGGGGGTTCGGGAAACACCATATATTTT. Translating gives CASSLRGGSGNTIYF.

The rearrangement joins TRBV30 to TRBJ1-1, with D possibly matching TRBD1 (6 bases). Deletions cut 3 bases from V and 7 bases from J, with 15 bases between. The germline V gene has CDR1 GTSNPN and CDR2 SVGIG (reference sequence). There are 13 residues in the CDR3. This CDR3 is CAWRQGVRDEAFF. The CDR3 DNA reads TGTGCCTGGAGACAGGGAGTGAGAGATGAAGCTTTCTTT.

The chain uses TRBV25-1 and TRBJ2-7; D possibly corresponds to TRBD1 (5 bases). With 7 bases removed from V and 1 base from J, the gap between germline ends came to 11 bases. This CDR3 has 13 residues. In germline, CDR1 is MGHDK, CDR2 SYGVNS. DNA of the CDR3: TGTGCCAGCAACAGGCAGGAATCCTACGAGCAGTACTTC. It is translated as CASNRQESYEQYF.

This chain joins TRBV5-6 and TRBJ1-2; TRBD1 is a possible D gene (5 bases). CDR1 SGHDT and CDR2 YYEEEE come from the germline V gene. The CDR3 covers 11 residues. Trimming pared 2 bases from V and 8 bases from J, leaving 7 bases between. The CDR3 protein is CASSFGGGYTF. The CDR3 DNA is TGTGCCAGCAGCTTCGGGGGAGGCTACACCTTC.

In DNA form, the CDR3 reads TGTGCCACCACTAAATACCCCGGGACAGGGGACGAAAAACTGTTTTTT. Its protein product is CATTKYPGTGDEKLFF. The chain couples TRBV2 to TRBJ1-4; 10 bases match TRBD1. The germline V gene encodes CDR1 SNHLY and CDR2 FYNNEI. The CDR3 contains 16 residues. V lost 10 bases to trimming and J lost 8 bases; unmatched junction nucleotides: 16.

CDR3 residues: CASTYRGQPSYGYTF. The CDR3 DNA is TGTGCCAGCACTTACAGGGGACAGCCGAGCTATGGCTACACCTTC. The gene calls are TRBV2 and TRBJ1-2; 7 bases are a match to TRBD1. The CDR3 length is 15 residues. V gave up 7 bases and J gave up 4 bases; unmatched junction bases: 12. From germline, CDR1 is SNHLY and CDR2 FYNNEI.

CDR3 loop: CASSPGQRNTGELFF. As DNA, the CDR3 is TGTGCCAGCAGTCCCGGACAGAGGAACACCGGGGAGCTGTTTTTT. The chain couples TRBV28 to TRBJ2-2; D is perhaps TRBD1 (6 bases). The V end lost 5 bases, the J end lost 1 base, and 11 bases lay between the germline ends. The germline V gene encodes CDR1 MDHEN and CDR2 SYDVKM. The CDR3 extends over 15 amino acids.

Comments on this clone: One end of the junction fails to match germline, which may point to a read error. Within the sample, other DNA sequences also encode this same CDR3. This chain uses TRBV13 with TRBJ2-7; possibly TRBD2 for D (5 bases). This CDR3 spans 14 amino acids. Germline loops: CDR1 PRHDT, CDR2 FYEKMQ (reference sequence). In nucleotides, the CDR3 is TGTGCCAGCACCTCCGGGATTAGCTCCTACGAACAGTACTTC. Protein: CASTSGISSYEQYF.

V and J are TRBV19 and TRBJ2-2; D possibly corresponds to TRBD1 (5 bases). This CDR3 spans 13 amino acids. CDR1 is LNHDA, CDR2 SQIVND, per germline (reference sequence). V shed 9 bases and J shed 6 bases, with 14 bases lying between them. The CDR3 bases are TGTGCCAGCCAACCCCTGGGGCCCGGGGAGCTGTTTTTT. Translating it yields CASQPLGPGELFF.

The chain is built from TRBV6-6 and TRBJ1-3; D gene unclear. This CDR3 has 14 residues. Trimming left V 8 bases short and J 0 bases short, with 11 bases between. CDR1 MNHNY and CDR2 SVGAGI come from the germline V gene (reference sequence). The CDR3 loop is CASLPVISGNTIYF. CDR3 sequence (DNA): TGTGCCAGCTTGCCGGTTATCTCTGGAAACACCATATATTTT.

This chain links TRBV30 with TRBJ2-2; 7 positions agree with TRBD2. The V and J ends lost 1 base and 3 bases, in that order; junction bases with no gene match: 8. The CDR3 sequence is 16 residues long. Germline V gene sequence: CDR1 GTSNPN, CDR2 SVGIG (reference sequence). The DNA of the CDR3 is TGTGCCTGGAGTGGATCAAGCGGGGCCTACACCGGGGAGCTGTTTTTT. Residues: CAWSGSSGAYTGELFF.

The genes are TRBV19 and TRBJ1-2, with 8 bases lining up with TRBD1. Germline CDR1 is LNHDA and CDR2 is SQIVND (reference sequence). The CDR3 runs 14 residues. Trimming cost V 5 bases and J 8 bases; bases outside gene matches: 10. The CDR3 loop reads CASSLPLQGAGYTF. CDR3 DNA sequence: TGTGCCAGTAGTCTCCCCCTCCAGGGGGCCGGCTACACCTTC.

This chain links TRBV2 with TRBJ1-5, with TRBD1 matching 12 bases. This CDR3 comprises 15 residues. Per the germline V gene, CDR1 is SNHLY and CDR2 is FYNNEI. The V segment lost 7 bases and the J segment 7 bases; nucleotides outside the gene matches: 8. CDR3 sequence: CASTPGQGARQPQHF. CDR3 sequence (DNA): TGTGCCAGCACCCCGGGACAGGGGGCAAGGCAGCCCCAGCATTTT.

The V gene is TRBV21-1, the J gene TRBJ1-2; TRBD1, the table's D call, lacks a check against the DNA. TRBV21-1 has pseudogene status. This CDR3 region has 13 residues. The CDR3 region has the DNA TGTGCCAGCACCTTAGGGGGCGTAAATGGCTACACCTTC. It yields the protein CASTLGGVNGYTF.

The CDR3 spells CASSLGGGYTF. The CDR3 DNA reads TGTGCCAGCAGCTTAGGGGGCGGCTACACCTTC. V and J are TRBV7-8 and TRBJ1-2, with D possibly being TRBD1 (5 bases). In germline, CDR1 is SGHVS, CDR2 FQNEAQ. The germline V and J ends were trimmed by 1 base and 8 bases, with 5 bases remaining between them. This CDR3 contains 11 residues.